These 10 T cell receptor beta chains originate from one sample sequenced in a study of CD8+ T cells in alopecia areata. cDNA prepared by RNA extraction and subsequent reverse transcription served as the template for sequencing. Sequencing was performed with immunoSEQ multiplex PCR; in TCRdb, only in-frame clones are kept and a portion is missing. The repertoire holds around 190,000 clones, about 61% seen once, with roughly 5% in the top ten. The sequenced sample was CD8+ T cells sorted from blood. These receptors came from a human donor in good health.

CDR3 sequence (DNA): TGTGCCAGCATGAGAGTCGACAGGGGAGACGGCTACACCTTC. It is translated as CASMRVDRGDGYTF. The chain carries TRBV6-1 and TRBJ1-2, with 8 bases fitting TRBD1. Germline V gene sequence: CDR1 MNHNS, CDR2 SASEGT. The CDR3 sequence is 14 residues long. V gave up 7 bases and J gave up 8 bases; unmatched junction bases: 12.

A note on this clone: The conserved closing phenylalanine or tryptophan is absent in this CDR3, likely reflecting a read error. This rearrangement joins TRBV7-9 to TRBJ1-2; a possible D gene is TRBD1 (6 bases). The V and J ends lost 6 bases and 6 bases respectively, with 14 bases between them. Germline loops: CDR1 SEHNR, CDR2 FQNEAQ (reference sequence). The CDR3 consists of 13 residues. The CDR3 coding sequence is TGTGCCAGCAGTTACCAACAGGGCGATGGCTACACCCTC. It codes for CASSYQQGDGYTL.

The chain is built from TRBV21-1 and TRBJ2-1; TRBD1 is the table's D call, not checked against the DNA. TRBV21-1 is noted as a pseudogene. The CDR3 sequence is 17 residues long. The CDR3 sequence is CASSQYNQGRGHNEQFF. CDR3 sequence (DNA): TGTGCCAGCAGCCAATATAACCAGGGGCGAGGCCACAATGAGCAGTTCTTC.

The V call is TRBV5-1, the J call TRBJ2-7; no clear D. This CDR3 comprises 14 residues. Per germline, CDR1 SGHRS and CDR2 YFSETQ. The V gene lost 4 bases and the J gene lost 0 bases, with 11 bases spanning the gap. The CDR3 bases are TGCGCCAGCAGCCCTCTCATGAGCTCCTACGAGCAGTACTTC. This codes for CASSPLMSSYEQYF.

V usage is TRBV2 and J usage is TRBJ1-1; D not resolved. The CDR3 runs to 14 residues. V was clipped by 2 bases and J by 0 bases, with 7 bases between them. Germline CDR1 reads SNHLY; CDR2 reads FYNNEI. The CDR3 bases are TGTGCCAGCAGTGAACGGTTTATGAACACTGAAGCTTTCTTT. Translated: CASSERFMNTEAFF.

This clone is a singleton in its sample. This chain uses TRBV27 with TRBJ1-2; no clear D. Trimming removed 3 bases from V and 6 bases from J, with 11 bases in between. This CDR3 comprises 13 residues. Per germline, CDR1 MNHEY and CDR2 SMNVEV (reference sequence). The CDR3 reads CASSFNGRDGYTF. Here the CDR3 DNA reads TGTGCCAGCAGTTTTAACGGGAGGGATGGCTACACCTTC.

The V and J genes are TRBV6-6 and TRBJ2-7; D might be TRBD1 (5 bases). This CDR3 comprises 16 residues. Per the germline V gene, CDR1 is MNHNY and CDR2 is SVGAGI (reference sequence). Between the trimmed V and J ends, which lost 2 bases and 1 base, there was a span of 15 bases. The CDR3 protein is CASSYPMDTLSYEQYF. DNA of the CDR3: TGTGCCAGCAGTTACCCCATGGACACCCTGTCCTACGAGCAGTACTTC.

The V gene is TRBV29-1, the J gene TRBJ1-2; 8 bases are a match to TRBD1. V was pared by 4 bases and J by 5 bases, with 3 bases of the junction left unmatched. Looked up from germline, CDR1 is SQVTM and CDR2 is ANQGSEA. The CDR3 runs 12 residues. The CDR3 protein is CSVVTGGYGYTF. DNA for the CDR3: TGCAGCGTTGTAACAGGGGGTTATGGCTACACCTTC.

The V call is TRBV5-6, the J call TRBJ2-7; D not resolved. In germline, CDR1 is SGHDT, CDR2 YYEEEE. Trimming took 0 bases from V and 3 from J, leaving 13 bases between them. The CDR3 length is 15 residues. CDR3 in amino acids: CASSLGWIGIYEQYF. CDR3 in DNA: TGTGCCAGCAGCTTGGGGTGGATAGGCATCTACGAGCAGTACTTC.

J is TRBJ2-5 and V is TRBV19; 7 nucleotides match TRBD1. V shed 10 bases and J 5 bases; nucleotides not matched to a gene: 16. The CDR3 runs 15 residues. In germline, CDR1 is LNHDA, CDR2 SQIVND (reference sequence). The CDR3 sequence is CATVGASPGGETQYF. CDR3 coding DNA: TGTGCCACCGTCGGGGCTTCTCCAGGGGGTGAGACCCAGTACTTC.